A selection of T cell receptor beta chains follows, all from one sample in a study of CD8+CD57+ T cells in acquired aplastic anemia. TCRdb re-analysed the reads in MiXCR, keeping a single row per CDR3 protein. Seen here are some 180,000 distinct CDR3 sequences, nearly 50% observed once, and the top ten hold 10% to 15%. Sequenced input: sorted CD4+, CD8+, or CD8+CD57+ T cells (not recorded which) from PBMCs. The receptors stem from a human donor with aplastic anemia. CDR3s include the opening cysteine and the closing phenylalanine or tryptophan. The order of the fields is clone size, V gene, J gene, D gene, CDR3 protein, CDR3 DNA. D genes are given only for firm matches. Clone size is given for some rows only: seen once, a few or many times, or a class if the clone is expanded.

clone size: -; V gene: TRBV4-1; J gene: TRBJ1-4; D gene: TRBD1; CDR3 protein: CASSQTGTGGEKLFF; CDR3 DNA: TGCGCCAGCAGCCAAACCGGGACAGGGGGTGAAAAACTGTTTTTT
clone size: -; V gene: TRBV5-5; J gene: TRBJ2-5; D gene: TRBD2; CDR3 protein: CASSLGLAGGSGTQYF; CDR3 DNA: TGTGCCAGCAGCTTAGGACTAGCGGGAGGGTCTGGGACCCAGTACTTC
clone size: many; V gene: TRBV7-9; J gene: TRBJ1-2; D gene: -; CDR3 protein: CASSSQGGGYGYTF; CDR3 DNA: TGTGCCAGCAGCTCACAGGGTGGTGGCTATGGCTACACCTTC
clone size: many; V gene: TRBV12-3/TRBV12-4; J gene: TRBJ1-2; D gene: -; CDR3 protein: CASTSLGVGGYTF; CDR3 DNA: TGTGCCAGCACCTCGCTAGGGGTGGGGGGCTACACCTTC
clone size: -; V gene: TRBV5-1; J gene: TRBJ2-3; D gene: TRBD2; CDR3 protein: CASMISGRGTDTQYF; CDR3 DNA: TGCGCCAGCATGATTAGCGGGAGGGGAACAGATACGCAGTATTTT
clone size: many; V gene: TRBV6-1; J gene: TRBJ1-2; D gene: TRBD1; CDR3 protein: CASSDPGTAVYGYTF; CDR3 DNA: TGTGCCAGCAGTGACCCCGGGACAGCTGTCTATGGCTACACCTTC
clone size: -; V gene: TRBV20-1; J gene: TRBJ1-6; D gene: -; CDR3 protein: CSARSVARADSPLHF; CDR3 DNA: TGCAGTGCTAGATCCGTGGCCAGAGCCGATTCACCCCTCCACTTT
clone size: -; V gene: TRBV19; J gene: TRBJ2-2; D gene: TRBD2; CDR3 protein: CASSLRTSGRVNTGELFF; CDR3 DNA: TGTGCCAGTAGTCTCAGGACTAGCGGGAGGGTGAACACCGGGGAGCTGTTTTTT
clone size: many; V gene: TRBV5-1; J gene: TRBJ2-5; D gene: TRBD1; CDR3 protein: CASSLETGGRSPTQYF; CDR3 DNA: TGCGCCAGCAGCTTGGAAACAGGGGGCCGGTCGCCAACCCAGTACTTC
clone size: -; V gene: TRBV10-2; J gene: TRBJ1-6; D gene: -; CDR3 protein: CATPVPPGWGSPLHF; CDR3 DNA: TGCGCCACCCCGGTCCCACCAGGGTGGGGTTCACCCCTCCACTTT
clone size: few; V gene: TRBV20-1; J gene: TRBJ2-1; D gene: -; CDR3 protein: CSARASDYNEQFF; CDR3 DNA: TGCAGTGCTAGGGCTAGCGACTACAATGAGCAGTTCTTC
clone size: once; V gene: TRBV10-3; J gene: TRBJ1-5; D gene: -; CDR3 protein: CAIKFRGHNQPQHF; CDR3 DNA: TGTGCCATCAAATTCAGGGGACACAATCAGCCCCAGCATTTT
clone size: many; V gene: TRBV6-1; J gene: TRBJ2-6; D gene: -; CDR3 protein: CASSVDRAGANVLTF; CDR3 DNA: TGTGCCAGCAGTGTTGATAGGGCCGGGGCCAACGTCCTGACTTTC
clone size: -; V gene: TRBV6-2/TRBV6-3; J gene: TRBJ2-5; D gene: TRBD2; CDR3 protein: CASSYPGGGRAKETQYF; CDR3 DNA: TGTGCCAGCAGTTACCCCGGGGGGGGGAGGGCAAAGGAGACCCAGTACTTC
clone size: -; V gene: TRBV20-1; J gene: TRBJ2-1; D gene: -; CDR3 protein: CSARDLSKQFF; CDR3 DNA: TGCAGTGCTAGAGATTTGAGTAAACAGTTCTTC
clone size: many; V gene: TRBV11-2; J gene: TRBJ2-7; D gene: -; CDR3 protein: CASSPWTVSSYEQYF; CDR3 DNA: TGTGCCAGCAGCCCCTGGACAGTTAGCTCCTACGAGCAGTACTTC
clone size: -; V gene: TRBV6-1; J gene: TRBJ1-5; D gene: -; CDR3 protein: CASSEAIDRPNQPQHF; CDR3 DNA: TGTGCCAGCAGTGAAGCGATCGACAGGCCGAATCAGCCCCAGCATTTT
clone size: many; V gene: TRBV24-1; J gene: TRBJ2-3; D gene: -; CDR3 protein: CATSESGTGKIDTQYF; CDR3 DNA: TGTGCCACCAGTGAATCCGGGACCGGGAAGATAGACACGCAGTATTTT
clone size: -; V gene: TRBV30; J gene: TRBJ1-6; D gene: TRBD1; CDR3 protein: CAWMGDSNSPLHF; CDR3 DNA: TGTGCCTGGATGGGGGACAGTAATTCGCCCCTCCACTTT
clone size: -; V gene: TRBV6-1; J gene: TRBJ2-7; D gene: -; CDR3 protein: CASPPGGTVVVEQYF; CDR3 DNA: TGTGCCAGCCCTCCCGGGGGGACAGTGGTCGTTGAGCAGTACTTC
clone size: once; V gene: TRBV19; J gene: TRBJ2-7; D gene: -; CDR3 protein: CASADGYEQYF; CDR3 DNA: TGTGCCAGCGCGGACGGATACGAGCAGTACTTC
clone size: -; V gene: TRBV9; J gene: TRBJ2-4; D gene: -; CDR3 protein: CASSGDGNIQYF; CDR3 DNA: TGTGCCAGCAGCGGGGACGGAAACATTCAGTACTTC